Listed here are 13 T cell receptor beta chains from one sample, sequenced in a study of T cells in Graves' hyperthyroidism and ophthalmopathy. Amplification of TCR beta CDR3 regions was performed using RNA transcripts as template. The HTBI primer set was used in a first-round RT-PCR of the TCR CDR3. TCRdb redid the calling of the multiplex PCR reads with MiXCR, one entry per CDR3 protein. The sample has more than 300,000 distinct CDR3 sequences; about 15% are singletons. Input material: blood. These receptors came from a woman in her 30s with Graves' hyperthyroidism.

This clonotype has at least ten counts. V usage is TRBV7-9 and J usage is TRBJ1-1; perhaps TRBD1 as D (5 bases). The V gene lost 7 bases and the J gene lost 3 bases, with 9 bases spanning the gap. Germline assignment: CDR1 SEHNR and CDR2 FQNEAQ (reference sequence). The CDR3 consists of 12 residues. The CDR3 reads CASNRGDTEAFF. CDR3 nucleotide sequence: TGTGCCAGCAATAGGGGAGACACTGAAGCTTTCTTT.

This clonotype was counted between two and nine times. J is TRBJ1-5 and V is TRBV12-3 or TRBV12-4; weak D call: TRBD1 (5 bases). V was shortened by 3 bases and J by 9 bases, with 18 bases between the two germline ends. This CDR3 comprises 15 residues. The CDR3 region is CASSLQGGGSGPQHF. Here the CDR3 DNA reads TGTGCCAGCAGTTTGCAGGGAGGTGGGTCGGGGCCCCAGCATTTT.

The chain uses TRBV29-1 and TRBJ1-1; D remains unclear. Germline V gene sequence: CDR1 SQVTM, CDR2 ANQGSEA. CDR3 length: 12 amino acids. Trimming took off 5 bases at V and 7 bases at J, with 14 bases between the two ends. In DNA, the CDR3 is TGCAGCGTTCTTGCCACTGGGTTTGAAGCTTTCTTT. The encoded protein is CSVLATGFEAFF.

This clonotype has ten or more counts. The rearrangement links TRBV6-1 to TRBJ2-5, with TRBD2 matching over 13 bases. This CDR3 has 15 amino acids. Trimming at V came to 7 bases and at J to 3 bases, leaving 5 bases not matched to a gene. In germline, CDR1 is MNHNS, CDR2 SASEGT. The CDR3 sequence is CASTPGTSGKETQYF. The CDR3 nucleotides read TGTGCCAGCACCCCCGGGACTAGCGGGAAAGAGACCCAGTACTTC.

This clonotype occurred many times. This CDR3 reads CASSFPPTGGSNEKLFF. The CDR3 nucleotides read TGTGCCAGCAGTTTCCCTCCTACAGGGGGGAGTAATGAAAAACTGTTTTTT. The chain links TRBV28 to TRBJ1-4, with 8 bases matching TRBD1. CDR1 MDHEN and CDR2 SYDVKM come from the germline V gene. The ends lost 3 bases at V and 4 bases at J; junction bases unmatched: 10. The CDR3 has 17 amino acids.

In this sample, this clonotype turned up a few times. The V gene is TRBV19, the J gene TRBJ1-1; no clear D gene. The CDR3 sequence is 15 residues long. Germline assignment: CDR1 LNHDA and CDR2 SQIVND (reference sequence). The germline V and J ends were trimmed by 3 bases and 0 bases, with 11 bases remaining between them. Written as DNA, the CDR3 is TGTGCCAGTAGTATGGCACAAGGCATGAACACTGAAGCTTTCTTT. It encodes CASSMAQGMNTEAFF.

V is TRBV10-3 and J is TRBJ1-5, with D unresolved. The germline V and J ends were trimmed by 10 bases and 2 bases, with 9 bases remaining between them. In germline, CDR1 is ENHRY, CDR2 SYGVKD. This CDR3 is built from 12 residues. The CDR3 sequence: CATQQGNQPQHF. The CDR3 nucleotides are TGTGCCACTCAACAAGGCAATCAGCCCCAGCATTTT.

This clonotype has a count of ten or more. V gene TRBV6-5 combines with J gene TRBJ1-6; D is perhaps TRBD1 (5 bases). The CDR3 runs 14 residues. CDR1 and CDR2 (germline): MNHEY, SVGAGI. V lost 2 bases, J lost 8 bases, and 10 bases lay in between. For the CDR3, the DNA is TGTGCCAGCAGTTACGACCTGGGGGATTCACCCCTCCACTTT. It is translated as CASSYDLGDSPLHF.

The gene calls are TRBV6-4 and TRBJ2-2; D may match TRBD1 or TRBD2 (5 bases each). Germline loops: CDR1 MRHNA, CDR2 SNTAGT. Deletions cut 6 bases from V and 1 base from J, with 12 bases between. CDR3 length: 15 residues. Written as DNA, the CDR3 is TGTGCCAGCAGAAGGGACCCCGGGAACACCGGGGAGCTGTTTTTT. It yields the protein CASRRDPGNTGELFF.

J is TRBJ2-3 and V is TRBV4-1; no reliable D call. This CDR3 region has 15 residues. CDR1 is MGHRA and CDR2 is YSYEKL in the germline V gene. The V end was cut by 4 bases, the J end by 3 bases, with 14 bases between. The CDR3 nucleotides read TGCGCCAGCAGCCGTACCCTGGGTCAAACAGATACGCAGTATTTT. This encodes CASSRTLGQTDTQYF.

The chain employs TRBV7-9 and TRBJ2-1; 8 nucleotides agree with TRBD1. The germline V gene has CDR1 SEHNR and CDR2 FQNEAQ (reference sequence). The ends lost 5 bases at V and 9 bases at J; junction bases unmatched: 18. The CDR3 is made up of 17 amino acids. The CDR3 region is CASSPVGGQVIVGEQFF. The CDR3 DNA sequence: TGTGCCAGCAGCCCCGTGGGGGGACAGGTAATCGTCGGTGAGCAGTTCTTC.

CDR3 in DNA: TGCAGTGCAACCCTCCCGGGGCCCTCTGGAAACACCATATATTTT. Its translation: CSATLPGPSGNTIYF. The chain is built from TRBV20-1 and TRBJ1-3; D possibly corresponds to TRBD1 (5 bases). V was cut by 6 bases and J by 0 bases, with 15 bases left in between. The germline CDR1 and CDR2 sequences are DFQATT and SNEGSKA (reference sequence). The CDR3 consists of 15 residues.

This clonotype was observed many times. The rearrangement joins TRBV14 to TRBJ1-1; a possible D gene is TRBD1 (5 bases). The CDR3 spans 12 residues. With 3 bases removed from V and 9 bases from J, the gap between germline ends came to 11 bases. Germline CDR1 reads SGHDN; CDR2 reads FVKESK. The CDR3 DNA follows: TGTGCCAGCAGCCAGGGGACGGTGAAAGCTTTCTTT. Residues: CASSQGTVKAFF.